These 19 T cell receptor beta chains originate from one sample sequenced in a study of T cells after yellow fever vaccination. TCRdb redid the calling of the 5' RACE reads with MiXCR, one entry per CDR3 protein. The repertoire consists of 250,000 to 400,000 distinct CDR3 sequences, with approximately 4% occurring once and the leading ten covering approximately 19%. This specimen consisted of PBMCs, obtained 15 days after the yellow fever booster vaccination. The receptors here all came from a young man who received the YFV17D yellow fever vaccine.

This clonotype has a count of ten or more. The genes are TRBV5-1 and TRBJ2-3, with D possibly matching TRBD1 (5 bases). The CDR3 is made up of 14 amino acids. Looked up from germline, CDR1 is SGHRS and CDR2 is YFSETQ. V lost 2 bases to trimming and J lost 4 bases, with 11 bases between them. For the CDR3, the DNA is TGCGCCAGCAGCTTCCGGCAGGGCGCAGATACGCAGTATTTT. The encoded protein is CASSFRQGADTQYF. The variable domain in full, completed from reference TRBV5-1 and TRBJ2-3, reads KAGVTQTPRYLIKTRGQQVTLSCSPISGHRSVSWYQQTPGQGLQFLFEYFSETQRNKGNFPGRFSGRQFSNSRSEMNVSTLELGDSALYLCASSFRQGADTQYFGPGTRLTVL.

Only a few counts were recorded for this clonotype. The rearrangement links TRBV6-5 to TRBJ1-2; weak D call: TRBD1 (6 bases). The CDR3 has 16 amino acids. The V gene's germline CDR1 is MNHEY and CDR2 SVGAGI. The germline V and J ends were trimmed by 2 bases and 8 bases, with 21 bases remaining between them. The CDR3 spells CASSYNREEQGGGYTF. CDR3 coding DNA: TGTGCCAGCAGTTACAATCGTGAAGAACAGGGAGGGGGCTACACCTTC.

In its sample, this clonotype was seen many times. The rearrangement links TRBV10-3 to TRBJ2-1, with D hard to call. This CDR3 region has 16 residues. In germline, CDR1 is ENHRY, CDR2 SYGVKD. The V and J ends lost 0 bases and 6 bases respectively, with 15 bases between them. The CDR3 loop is CAISESLSVPGNEQFF. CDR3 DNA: TGTGCCATCAGTGAGTCGTTAAGCGTCCCGGGCAATGAGCAGTTCTTC.

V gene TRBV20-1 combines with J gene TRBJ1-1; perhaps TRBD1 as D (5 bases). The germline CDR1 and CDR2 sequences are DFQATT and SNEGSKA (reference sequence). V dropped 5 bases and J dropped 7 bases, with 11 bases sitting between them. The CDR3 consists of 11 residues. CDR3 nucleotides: TGCAGTGCTTCAATTACAGGTGAAGCTTTCTTT. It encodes CSASITGEAFF.

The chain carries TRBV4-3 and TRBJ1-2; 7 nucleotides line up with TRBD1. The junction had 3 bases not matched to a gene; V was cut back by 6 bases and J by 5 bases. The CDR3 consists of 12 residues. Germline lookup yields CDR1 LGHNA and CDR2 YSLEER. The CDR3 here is CASRGTAYGYTF. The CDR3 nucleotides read TGCGCCAGCAGAGGGACAGCGTATGGCTACACCTTC.

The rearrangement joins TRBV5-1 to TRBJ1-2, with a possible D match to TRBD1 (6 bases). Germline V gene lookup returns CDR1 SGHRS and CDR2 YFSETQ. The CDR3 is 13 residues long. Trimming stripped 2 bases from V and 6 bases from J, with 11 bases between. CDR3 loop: CASSFRGVDGYTF. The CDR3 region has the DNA TGCGCCAGCAGCTTCAGGGGAGTAGATGGCTACACCTTC.

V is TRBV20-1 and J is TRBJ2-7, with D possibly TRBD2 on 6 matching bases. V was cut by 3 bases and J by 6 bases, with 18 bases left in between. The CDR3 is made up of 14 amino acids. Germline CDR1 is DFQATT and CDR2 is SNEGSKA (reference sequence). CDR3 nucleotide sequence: TGCAGTGCTAGCCCGGGACTGGGAGGAGGCGAGCAGTACTTC. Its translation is CSASPGLGGGEQYF.

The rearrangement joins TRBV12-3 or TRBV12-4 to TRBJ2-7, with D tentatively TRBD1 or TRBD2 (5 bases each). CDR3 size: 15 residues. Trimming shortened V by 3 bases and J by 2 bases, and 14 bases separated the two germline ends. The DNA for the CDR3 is TGTGCCAGCAGTTTGGAAATGGGGGAAACCTACGAGCAGTACTTC. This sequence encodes CASSLEMGETYEQYF.

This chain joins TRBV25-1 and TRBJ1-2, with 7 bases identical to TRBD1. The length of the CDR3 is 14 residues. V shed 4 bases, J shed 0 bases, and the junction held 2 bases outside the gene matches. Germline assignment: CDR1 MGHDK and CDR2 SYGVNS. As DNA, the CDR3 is TGTGCCAGCAGTGGCGGGACAGCTAACTATGGCTACACCTTC. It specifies CASSGGTANYGYTF.

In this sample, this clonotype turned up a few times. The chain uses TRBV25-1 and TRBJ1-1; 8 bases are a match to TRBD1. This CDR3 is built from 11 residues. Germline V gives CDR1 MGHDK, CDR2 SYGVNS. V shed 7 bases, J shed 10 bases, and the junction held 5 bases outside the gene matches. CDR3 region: CASNSGGAAFF. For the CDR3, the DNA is TGTGCCAGCAACTCAGGGGGCGCAGCTTTCTTT.

The CDR3 sequence is CASSPRGGVGELFF. The DNA of the CDR3 is TGTGCCAGCAGTCCTCGTGGGGGAGTCGGGGAGCTGTTTTTT. The V and J genes are TRBV12-3 or TRBV12-4 and TRBJ2-2; D is tentatively TRBD1 or TRBD2 (5 bases each). The CDR3 loop spans 14 amino acids. The ends were cut back, 5 bases at V and 7 bases at J, with 14 bases in the middle.

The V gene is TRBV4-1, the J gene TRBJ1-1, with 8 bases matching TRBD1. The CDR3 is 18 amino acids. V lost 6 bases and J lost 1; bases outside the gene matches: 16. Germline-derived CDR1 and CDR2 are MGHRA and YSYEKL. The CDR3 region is CASSAGTGIRNWNTEAFF. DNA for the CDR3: TGCGCCAGCAGTGCTGGGACAGGTATACGCAACTGGAACACTGAAGCTTTCTTT.

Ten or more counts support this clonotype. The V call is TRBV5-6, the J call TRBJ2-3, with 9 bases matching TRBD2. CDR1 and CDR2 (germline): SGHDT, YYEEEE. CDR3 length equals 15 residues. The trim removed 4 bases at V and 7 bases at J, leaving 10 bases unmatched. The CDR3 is CASSQDLAGYYTQYF. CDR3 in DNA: TGTGCCAGCAGCCAGGACCTAGCGGGGTATTATACGCAGTATTTT.

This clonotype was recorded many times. For the CDR3, the DNA is TGCGCCAGCAGCTTTCAGGCGAACACTGAAGCTTTCTTT. It encodes CASSFQANTEAFF. The V gene is TRBV5-1, the J gene TRBJ1-1; unclear D gene. Germline CDR1 and CDR2: SGHRS and YFSETQ. The CDR3 contains 13 residues. V lost 2 bases and J lost 1, with 6 bases in between.

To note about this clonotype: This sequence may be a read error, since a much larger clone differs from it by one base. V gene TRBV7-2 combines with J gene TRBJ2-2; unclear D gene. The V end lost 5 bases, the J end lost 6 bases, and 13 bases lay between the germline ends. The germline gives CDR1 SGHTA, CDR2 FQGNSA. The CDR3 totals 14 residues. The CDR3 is CASSEPDMPGELFF. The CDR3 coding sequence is TGTGCCAGCAGCGAGCCCGATATGCCCGGGGAGCTGTTTTTT.

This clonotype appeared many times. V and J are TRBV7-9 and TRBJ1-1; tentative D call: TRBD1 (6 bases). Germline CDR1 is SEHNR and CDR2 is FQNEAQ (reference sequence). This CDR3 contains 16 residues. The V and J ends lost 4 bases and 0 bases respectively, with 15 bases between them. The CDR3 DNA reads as TGTGCCAGCAGCTCGCAACGGACAGCCGTGAACACTGAAGCTTTCTTT. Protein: CASSSQRTAVNTEAFF.

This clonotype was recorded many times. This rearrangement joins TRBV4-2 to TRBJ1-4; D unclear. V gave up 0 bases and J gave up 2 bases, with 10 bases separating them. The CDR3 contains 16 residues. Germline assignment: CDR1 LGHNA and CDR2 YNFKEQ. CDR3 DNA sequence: TGTGCCAGCAGCCAAGACGCGGGGAGGACTAATGAAAAACTGTTTTTT. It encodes CASSQDAGRTNEKLFF.

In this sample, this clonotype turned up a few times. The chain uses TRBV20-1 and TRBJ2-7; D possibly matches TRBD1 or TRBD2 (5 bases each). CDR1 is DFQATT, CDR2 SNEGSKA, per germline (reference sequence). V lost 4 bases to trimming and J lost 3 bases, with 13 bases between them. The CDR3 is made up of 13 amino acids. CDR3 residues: CSATPGRHYEQYF. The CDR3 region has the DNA TGCAGTGCTACTCCGGGACGCCACTACGAGCAGTACTTC.

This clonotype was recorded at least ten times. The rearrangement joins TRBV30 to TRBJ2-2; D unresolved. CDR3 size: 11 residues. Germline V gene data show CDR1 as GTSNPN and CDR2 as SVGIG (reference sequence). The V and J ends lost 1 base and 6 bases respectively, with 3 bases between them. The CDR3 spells CAWSGAGELFF. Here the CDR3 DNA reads TGTGCCTGGAGTGGGGCCGGGGAGCTGTTTTTT.